One TCR beta chain is described in this entry. One entry per CDR3 protein, called by TCRdb with MiXCR from the reads. Among about 680,000 distinct CDR3 sequences listed, roughly 24% were seen once. The sample originates from a study of T cell repertoires in cytomegalovirus infection. In germline, CDR1 is PRHDT, CDR2 FYEKMQ (reference sequence). Trimming removed 3 bases at V and 6 bases at J, with 15 bases between. This CDR3 region has 15 residues. Material: CD8+ T cells from PBMCs. The TCR comes from a human donor in good health (CMV status not recorded). Some clones in this sample may be carry-over from other donors' samples. The chain recombines TRBV13 with TRBJ1-3, with TRBD1 as a possible D gene (6 bases). The CDR3 is CASSFRGGGENTIYF. The CDR3 region has the DNA TGTGCCAGCAGCTTCCGAGGGGGAGGCGAAAACACCATATATTTT.